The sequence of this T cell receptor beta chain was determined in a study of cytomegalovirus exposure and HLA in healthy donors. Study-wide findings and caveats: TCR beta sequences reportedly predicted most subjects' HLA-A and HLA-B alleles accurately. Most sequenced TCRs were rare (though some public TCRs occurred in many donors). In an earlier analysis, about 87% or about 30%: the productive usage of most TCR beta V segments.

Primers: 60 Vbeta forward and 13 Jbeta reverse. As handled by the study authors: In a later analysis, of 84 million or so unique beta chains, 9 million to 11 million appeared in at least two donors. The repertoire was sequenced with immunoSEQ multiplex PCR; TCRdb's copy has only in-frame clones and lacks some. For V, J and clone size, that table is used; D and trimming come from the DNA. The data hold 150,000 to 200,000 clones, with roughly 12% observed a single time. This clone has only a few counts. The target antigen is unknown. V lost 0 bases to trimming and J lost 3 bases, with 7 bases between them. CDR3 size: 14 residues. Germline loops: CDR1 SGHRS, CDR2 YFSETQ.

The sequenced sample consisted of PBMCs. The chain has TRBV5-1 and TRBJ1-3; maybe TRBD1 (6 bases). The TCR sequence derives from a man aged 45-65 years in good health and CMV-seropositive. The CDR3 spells CASSLGQDGNTIYF. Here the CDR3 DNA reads TGCGCCAGCAGCTTGGGACAGGATGGAAACACCATATATTTT.